A single sample is the source of the 7 T cell receptor beta chains below, sequenced in a study of T-cell memory formation after mild COVID-19 (dated by TCRdb to the early 2020s). Library construction relied on 5' RACE. Sequencing used an Illumina NovaSeq 6000. TCRdb applied fastp at Q25 and MiXCR to the public reads, then kept only in-frame beta chains. Merged by CDR3 protein, the rows form single entries marked with the most common genes and DNA. In this sample the table shows roughly 610,000 distinct CDR3 sequences, roughly 17% of which occur a single time. Of the sample, around 7.8% is held by the ten largest clones. Sequencing was carried out using PBMCs or a T cell subset sorted from them (not recorded which). Every receptor here comes from an adult woman who had mild COVID-19 (a few samples of this study predate the infection). The sample titles of this study are shuffled in the database, so cell type and time point are left out; the donor was told from shared clones.

The table lists this clonotype with a few counts. The rearrangement joins TRBV10-2 to TRBJ2-2; 8 bases are a match to TRBD2. Looked up from germline, CDR1 is WSHSY and CDR2 is SAAADI. V shed 4 bases and J 4 bases; nucleotides not matched to a gene: 5. The CDR3 is 15 amino acids. CDR3 protein: CASSASGSTTGELFF. CDR3 coding DNA: TGCGCCAGCAGTGCGAGCGGGAGTACCACCGGGGAGCTGTTTTTT.

V and J are TRBV7-2 and TRBJ2-2, with D perhaps matching TRBD2 (5 bases). CDR3 length: 15 residues. V gave up 8 bases and J gave up 3 bases, with 16 bases separating them. Germline V gene sequence: CDR1 SGHTA, CDR2 FQGNSA. The CDR3 nucleotides are TGTGCCAGCCGCGGGCCACCCCTTTACACCGGGGAGCTGTTTTTT. Its translation is CASRGPPLYTGELFF. Looking up the rest from reference TRBV7-2 and TRBJ2-2 gives the full variable domain: GAGVSQSPSNKVTEKGKDVELRCDPISGHTALYWYRQSLGQGLEFLIYFQGNSAPDKSGLPSDRFSAERTGGSVSTLTIQRTQQEDSAVYLCASRGPPLYTGELFFGEGSRLTVL.

The chain joins TRBV5-1 to TRBJ2-7; 7 bases match TRBD1. The CDR3 has 16 amino acids. The germline CDR1 and CDR2 sequences are SGHRS and YFSETQ. The trim removed 0 bases at V and 1 base at J, leaving 7 bases unmatched. The CDR3 loop reads CASSLATDRPSYEQYF. The CDR3 DNA sequence: TGCGCCAGCAGCTTGGCCACGGACAGGCCTTCCTACGAGCAGTACTTC.

V gene TRBV20-1 combines with J gene TRBJ2-7; the match to TRBD2 covers 9 bases. The CDR3 loop spans 15 amino acids. The trim removed 3 bases at V and 5 bases at J, leaving 11 bases unmatched. Germline assignment: CDR1 DFQATT and CDR2 SNEGSKA (reference sequence). The CDR3 loop is CSASLQTSGFNEQYF. The CDR3 nucleotides read TGCAGTGCTAGCCTCCAAACTAGCGGGTTCAACGAGCAGTACTTC.

Only a few counts were recorded for this clonotype. The chain uses TRBV24-1 and TRBJ2-1, with D hard to call. Trimming removed 4 bases at V and 8 bases at J, with 23 bases between. Germline V gene lookup returns CDR1 KGHDR and CDR2 SFDVKD. The CDR3 extends over 17 amino acids. The CDR3 nucleotides are TGTGCCACCAGTGAACCTACCTCTCCGGCCCTCAAAGATGAGCAGTTCTTC. Its protein is CATSEPTSPALKDEQFF.

This clonotype occurred a few times. V usage is TRBV6-6 and J usage is TRBJ2-1; 16 bases align to TRBD2. The V and J ends lost 6 bases and 9 bases, in that order; junction bases with no gene match: 11. The germline V gene has CDR1 MNHNY and CDR2 SVGAGI (reference sequence). CDR3 size: 17 residues. The CDR3 coding sequence is TGTGCCAGCAGCCGCCCGGGACTAGCGGGAGGGCCAGGTGAGCAGTTCTTC. This codes for CASSRPGLAGGPGEQFF.

This clonotype was counted ten times or more. V is TRBV5-1 and J is TRBJ2-7; tentatively, D is TRBD2 (7 bases). The V end was cut by 3 bases, the J end by 4 bases, with 23 bases between. Germline assignment: CDR1 SGHRS and CDR2 YFSETQ. This CDR3 spans 17 amino acids. CDR3 residues: CASSYEGGGATGYEQYF. The CDR3 region has the DNA TGCGCCAGCAGCTATGAGGGCGGGGGCGCCACAGGGTACGAGCAGTACTTC.